Below are 3 T cell receptor beta chains sequenced from a single sample in a study of patients and donors after allogeneic stem cell transplantation. Via MiXCR, TCRdb re-called the RT-PCR reads, giving one row per CDR3 protein. The table has 30,000 to 35,000 distinct CDR3 sequences, under 7.5% seen once. Sequencing was done on a sample of blood, either unsorted or a sorted T cell fraction (not recorded which). The receptors shown here come from a human donor who was either an allogeneic HSCT recipient or a stem cell or donor lymphocyte infusion donor (not recorded which). It is not recorded whose cells these are; they may come from a transplant donor.

In this sample, this clonotype turned up many times. This chain connects TRBV7-9 to TRBJ2-1; D is ambiguous. Germline CDR1 is SEHNR and CDR2 is FQNEAQ (reference sequence). The V end lost 3 bases, the J end lost 10 bases, and 4 bases lay between the germline ends. The CDR3 sequence is 10 residues long. The CDR3 DNA follows: TGTGCCAGCAGCTTGCTAGAGCAGTTCTTC. Amino acids: CASSLLEQFF. The complete variable domain, with remaining parts taken from reference TRBV7-9 and TRBJ2-1, reads DTGVSQNPRHKITKRGQNVTFRCDPISEHNRLYWYRQTLGQGPEFLTYFQNEAQLEKSRLLSDRFSAERPKGSFSTLEIQRTEQGDSAMYLCASSLLEQFFGPGTRLTVL.

Ten or more counts support this clonotype. The chain employs TRBV10-2 and TRBJ2-3; TRBD1 agrees at 7 bases. The CDR3 has 14 amino acids. Per germline, CDR1 WSHSY and CDR2 SAAADI. The V gene end was trimmed by 6 bases and the J gene end by 2 bases; junction bases not matched to a gene: 5. The CDR3 DNA reads TGCGCCAGCAGACCGGGACAGCTCACAGATACGCAGTATTTT. Its translation is CASRPGQLTDTQYF.

This clonotype was counted a few times. The chain combines TRBV2 with TRBJ2-7; 11 bases line up with TRBD2. CDR1 and CDR2 from the germline V gene are SNHLY and FYNNEI. The CDR3 is 13 amino acids. V was pared by 4 bases and J by 7 bases, with 3 bases of the junction left unmatched. The DNA for the CDR3 is TGTGCCAGCAGTGGACTAGCGGGAAGAGAGCAGTACTTC. As protein: CASSGLAGREQYF.